The 22 T cell receptor beta chains reported below all come from one sample, sequenced in a study of blood T cell repertoires in COVID-19. Profiling relied on immunoSEQ multiplex PCR, and the TCRdb table lists in-frame clones only, not all of them. The sample contains over 50,000 clones, around 84% of which appear only once. The sequenced sample was peripheral blood. These receptor sequences come from a man between 65 and 85 years old with active COVID-19.

The CDR3 region is CASSLGGTDTQYF. CDR3 in DNA: TGCGCCAGCAGCTTGGGCGGCACAGATACGCAGTATTTT. The genes are TRBV5-1 and TRBJ2-3; D ambiguous. This CDR3 contains 13 residues. V gave up 0 bases and J gave up 1 base, with 3 bases separating them. CDR1 is SGHRS, CDR2 YFSETQ, per germline.

The rearrangement joins TRBV6-2 or TRBV6-3 to TRBJ2-7; possible D gene TRBD2, 6 bases. Germline V gene data show CDR1 as MNHEY and CDR2 as SVGEGT. V was pared by 2 bases and J by 1 base, with 15 bases between. This CDR3 region has 16 residues. The CDR3 here is CASSYLVFGGSYEQYF. CDR3 DNA: TGTGCCAGCAGTTACCTGGTATTTGGGGGGTCCTACGAGCAGTACTTC.

Comments on this clone: In the same sample, other DNA sequences code for this CDR3. The chain joins TRBV6-5 to TRBJ1-2; D may be TRBD1 (6 bases). Trimming shortened V by 5 bases and J by 2 bases, and 9 bases separated the two germline ends. This CDR3 comprises 13 residues. Germline loops: CDR1 MNHEY, CDR2 SVGAGI. CDR3 residues: CASSPTGNYGYTF. In DNA, the CDR3 is TGTGCCAGCAGTCCGACAGGAAACTATGGCTACACCTTC.

The chain couples TRBV24-1 to TRBJ2-5, with D possibly TRBD2 on 5 matching bases. V lost 3 bases, J lost 5 bases, and 15 bases lay in between. The V gene's germline CDR1 is KGHDR and CDR2 SFDVKD. This CDR3 is built from 15 residues. CDR3 residues: CATSDTPPRGETQYF. Here the CDR3 DNA reads TGTGCCACCAGTGATACGCCCCCACGAGGGGAGACCCAGTACTTC.

The chain is built from TRBV12-5 and TRBJ2-7; D perhaps matches TRBD2 (6 bases). The CDR3 sequence is 15 residues long. Trimming stripped 5 bases from V and 6 bases from J, with 20 bases between. Germline CDR1 and CDR2: LGHNT and FRNRAP. This CDR3 is CASGTGLAGISEQYF. The DNA of the CDR3 is TGTGCTAGTGGTACGGGACTCGCGGGCATATCCGAGCAGTACTTC.

In this sample, this clone is medium-sized. The chain uses TRBV15 and TRBJ2-3; TRBD2 agrees at 10 bases. The germline V gene encodes CDR1 LNHNV and CDR2 YYDKDF (reference sequence). Trimming took 2 bases from V and 4 from J; bases not matched to a gene: 6. The CDR3 is made up of 16 amino acids. The DNA of the CDR3 is TGTGCCACCAGCAGATCTAGCGGGGGCGGCTCAGATACGCAGTATTTT. It codes for CATSRSSGGGSDTQYF.

The J gene is TRBJ1-2, the V gene TRBV24-1; TRBD1 matches at 7 bases. V lost 4 bases to trimming and J lost 4 bases; unmatched junction nucleotides: 5. The CDR3 covers 14 residues. Germline loops: CDR1 KGHDR, CDR2 SFDVKD. This chain's CDR3 is CATSETGFTYGYTF. In DNA, the CDR3 is TGTGCCACCAGTGAGACAGGGTTTACCTATGGCTACACCTTC.

This chain links TRBV3-1 (or the pseudogene TRBV3-2) with TRBJ2-3; a possible D gene is TRBD2 (6 bases). Germline V gene data show CDR1 as LGHDT and CDR2 as YNNKEL (reference sequence). With 5 bases removed from V and 0 bases from J, the gap between germline ends came to 12 bases. The CDR3 has 15 residues. CDR3 in DNA: TGTGCCAGCAGCGGAGGGGCAGTCAGCACAGATACGCAGTATTTT. Its translation is CASSGGAVSTDTQYF.

This rearrangement joins TRBV12-3 or TRBV12-4 to TRBJ1-1; D call uncertain. V was trimmed by 7 bases and J by 5 bases, leaving 11 bases between them. This CDR3 is built from 12 residues. Here the CDR3 reads CASNLQQTEAFF. The CDR3 DNA is TGTGCCAGCAACCTACAGCAGACTGAAGCTTTCTTT.

This clone has just a few counts. This chain connects TRBV11-3 to TRBJ2-3, with 10 positions matching TRBD1. CDR1 is SGHNT and CDR2 is YENEEA in the germline V gene. This CDR3 has 16 amino acids. With V trimmed by 4 bases and J by 6 bases, 10 bases remained unmatched. CDR3 DNA sequence: TGTGCCAGCAGCTCTGGGACAGGGGCCAGGGGGGATACGCAGTATTTT. Translation gives CASSSGTGARGDTQYF.

The chain uses TRBV7-8 and TRBJ1-3; D unclear. Germline V gene lookup returns CDR1 SGHVS and CDR2 FQNEAQ. This CDR3 contains 14 residues. Trimming shortened V by 5 bases and J by 1 base, and 9 bases separated the two germline ends. Written as DNA, the CDR3 is TGTGCCAGCAGCGAACAGAGTTCTGGAAACACCATATATTTT. This gives the protein CASSEQSSGNTIYF.

The chain couples TRBV11-2 to TRBJ1-1, with 7 bases fitting TRBD1. From germline, CDR1 is SGHAT and CDR2 FQNNGV. V lost 4 bases to trimming and J lost 5 bases; unmatched junction nucleotides: 10. CDR3 length: 15 residues. CDR3 DNA: TGTGCCAGCAGCTGGCAGGGGGAAAGGGGGACTGAAGCTTTCTTT. Translation gives CASSWQGERGTEAFF. Variable domain in full (rest from reference TRBV11-2 and TRBJ1-1): EAGVAQSPRYKIIEKRQSVAFWCNPISGHATLYWYQQILGQGPKLLIQFQNNGVVDDSQLPKDRFSAERLKGVDSTLKIQPAKLEDSAVYLCASSWQGERGTEAFFGQGTRLTVV.

This clone was detected only a few times. The chain uses TRBV5-6 and TRBJ1-1; 7 nucleotides align to TRBD1. CDR3 length equals 16 residues. Germline V gene lookup returns CDR1 SGHDT and CDR2 YYEEEE. V lost 4 bases to trimming and J lost 1 base; unmatched junction nucleotides: 10. DNA of the CDR3: TGTGCCAGCAGCCCAGGGGGTCGGACAGGGAACACTGAAGCTTTCTTT. Residues: CASSPGGRTGNTEAFF.

CDR3 bases: TGTGCCAGCAGCTTGGGGGGTTCTACCTACGAGCAGTACTTC. The encoded protein is CASSLGGSTYEQYF. This chain links TRBV7-3 with TRBJ2-7; TRBD2 might be the D (6 bases). Germline V lookup: CDR1 SGHTA, CDR2 FQGTGA. Trimming pared 3 bases from V and 2 bases from J, leaving 11 bases between. CDR3 length equals 14 residues.

This chain joins TRBV24-1 and TRBJ2-3; TRBD2 is a possible D gene (6 bases). Trimming pared 0 bases from V and 3 bases from J, leaving 9 bases between. The V gene's germline CDR1 is KGHDR and CDR2 SFDVKD. The CDR3 has 15 residues. The CDR3 reads CATSDLYRGTDTQYF. Here the CDR3 DNA reads TGTGCCACCAGTGATTTGTACCGGGGGACAGATACGCAGTATTTT.

CDR3 sequence (DNA): TGTGCCAGCAGTGGTAGGCCGGGGTTGGCTGAAGCTTTCTTT. Translation gives CASSGRPGLAEAFF. J is TRBJ1-1 and V is TRBV2, with no clear D. With 4 bases removed from V and 6 bases from J, the gap between germline ends came to 15 bases. Germline V gene sequence: CDR1 SNHLY, CDR2 FYNNEI. There are 14 residues in the CDR3.

This rearrangement joins TRBV2 to TRBJ2-1, with 8 bases matching TRBD2. The CDR3 spans 18 residues. V dropped 0 bases and J dropped 4; count of bases not matched to a gene: 11. The germline gives CDR1 SNHLY, CDR2 FYNNEI. The CDR3 loop is CASSEALLKRGKYNEQFF. The DNA of the CDR3 is TGTGCCAGCAGTGAAGCCCTGCTCAAGCGGGGGAAATACAATGAGCAGTTCTTC.

The chain joins TRBV19 to TRBJ2-7; TRBD1 is a possible D gene (6 bases). Trimming left V 5 bases short and J 3 bases short, with 11 bases between. There are 13 residues in the CDR3. Germline assignment: CDR1 LNHDA and CDR2 SQIVND (reference sequence). CDR3 amino acids: CASSGGQNYEQYF. Here the CDR3 DNA reads TGTGCCAGTAGTGGGGGACAAAACTACGAGCAGTACTTC.

The chain is built from TRBV27 and TRBJ1-3; maybe TRBD1 (6 bases). The CDR3 is 18 amino acids. Trimming took off 5 bases at V and 0 bases at J, with 20 bases between the two ends. The V gene's germline CDR1 is MNHEY and CDR2 SMNVEV (reference sequence). CDR3 loop: CASSPYLPQGVSGNTIYF. The DNA of the CDR3 is TGTGCCAGCAGTCCTTACCTCCCACAGGGTGTCTCTGGAAACACCATATATTTT.

The chain recombines TRBV10-1 with TRBJ1-1; 7 nucleotides align to TRBD1. Germline trimming cut 6 bases from V and 1 base from J; bases unmatched to any gene: 11. Germline CDR1 reads WNHNN; CDR2 reads SYGVQD (reference sequence). This CDR3 region has 16 residues. CDR3 protein: CASSKRRTGENTEAFF. The CDR3 region has the DNA TGCGCCAGCAGCAAGAGACGGACAGGAGAGAACACTGAAGCTTTCTTT.

V and J are TRBV4-1 and TRBJ1-3, with D hard to call. Germline V gene lookup returns CDR1 MGHRA and CDR2 YSYEKL. V lost 4 bases to trimming and J lost 0 bases, with 13 bases between them. This CDR3 comprises 16 residues. The chain's CDR3 is CASSPVAGRSGNTIYF. The CDR3 DNA reads TGCGCCAGCAGCCCCGTCGCGGGTCGCTCTGGAAACACCATATATTTT.

The V call is TRBV4-3, the J call TRBJ1-3; D not certain. Germline V lookup: CDR1 LGHNA, CDR2 YSLEER. Between the trimmed V and J ends, which lost 4 bases and 0 bases, there was a span of 7 bases. The CDR3 has 14 residues. In DNA, the CDR3 is TGCGCCAGCAGCCCTCAGTCCTCTGGAAACACCATATATTTT. Residues: CASSPQSSGNTIYF.